This is a list of T cell receptor beta chains from one sample in a study of T cell responses to AZD1222 COVID-19 vaccine. Measured with immunoSEQ multiplex PCR; TCRdb has only the in-frame clones, and not every one. The sample shows some 150,000 clones, more than 85% of them seen only once. The sequencing used peripheral blood, collected on day 0 of AZD1222 vaccination. Receptors originate from an adult in good health. Both conserved end residues are part of each CDR3. Fields, in order: V gene, clone size, CDR3 length, J gene, D gene, CDR3 protein, CDR3 DNA. A D gene is named only where the DNA matches it firmly. Size values are once, few and many counts, or a class for expanded clones, and some rows have none.

V: TRBV3-1/TRBV3-2
size: NA
length: 15
J: TRBJ2-1
D: TRBD2
CDR3: CASRDGLADYNEQFF
DNA: TGTGCCAGCAGGGACGGACTAGCGGATTACAATGAGCAGTTCTTC

V: TRBV9
size: NA
length: 15
J: TRBJ1-1
D: NA
CDR3: CASSVGGAENTEAFF
DNA: TGTGCCAGCAGCGTAGGAGGGGCCGAGAACACTGAAGCTTTCTTT

V: TRBV5-6
size: NA
length: 15
J: TRBJ1-1
D: TRBD1
CDR3: CASSLIDRANTEAFF
DNA: TGTGCCAGCAGCTTGATCGACAGGGCCAACACTGAAGCTTTCTTT

V: TRBV4-1
size: NA
length: 14
J: TRBJ1-5
D: NA
CDR3: CASKSGTAYAPQHF
DNA: TGCGCCAGCAAGTCTGGTACAGCTTATGCGCCCCAGCATTTT

V: TRBV29-1
size: NA
length: 12
J: TRBJ2-4
D: NA
CDR3: CSVRQGRDIQYF
DNA: TGCAGCGTCCGACAGGGGAGGGACATTCAGTACTTC

V: TRBV11-2
size: NA
length: 13
J: TRBJ2-7
D: TRBD1
CDR3: CASKGQGLHEQYF
DNA: TGTGCCAGCAAGGGACAGGGTCTCCACGAGCAGTACTTC

V: TRBV15
size: NA
length: 12
J: TRBJ1-4
D: NA
CDR3: CATSRANEKLFF
DNA: TGTGCCACCAGCAGAGCCAATGAAAAACTGTTTTTT

V: TRBV3-1/TRBV3-2
size: NA
length: 14
J: TRBJ2-1
D: NA
CDR3: CASSQVGGGTGRFF
DNA: NA

V: TRBV7-9
size: NA
length: 14
J: TRBJ1-2
D: NA
CDR3: CASSPSGVGDGYTF
DNA: TGTGCCAGCAGTCCCTCTGGGGTGGGAGATGGCTACACCTTC

V: TRBV25-1
size: NA
length: 15
J: TRBJ2-7
D: NA
CDR3: CASSVDSLSSYEQYF
DNA: TGTGCCAGCAGTGTTGATAGCCTCAGCTCCTACGAGCAGTACTTC

V: TRBV5-1
size: once
length: 13
J: TRBJ1-2
D: NA
CDR3: CASSLTRNYGYTF
DNA: TGCGCCAGCAGCCTCACACGAAACTATGGCTACACCTTC

V: TRBV27
size: NA
length: 13
J: TRBJ1-1
D: NA
CDR3: CASSLGQSTEAFF
DNA: TGTGCCAGCAGCCTAGGACAGAGCACTGAAGCTTTCTTT

V: TRBV12-3/TRBV12-4
size: NA
length: 13
J: TRBJ1-5
D: NA
CDR3: CASSLGRNQPQHF
DNA: TGTGCCAGCAGTTTAGGAAGGAATCAGCCCCAGCATTTT

V: TRBV6-5
size: NA
length: 14
J: TRBJ1-6
D: NA
CDR3: CASSFQRANSPLHF
DNA: TGTGCCAGCAGTTTCCAAAGGGCGAATTCACCCCTCCACTTT

V: TRBV6-5
size: NA
length: 14
J: TRBJ2-1
D: TRBD2
CDR3: CASTRGGSDNEQFF
DNA: TGTGCCAGCACCCGGGGGGGTAGCGACAATGAGCAGTTCTTC

V: TRBV5-8
size: NA
length: 16
J: TRBJ2-7
D: TRBD1
CDR3: CASSLEWGQGVYEQYF
DNA: TGTGCCAGCAGCTTGGAATGGGGACAGGGGGTCTACGAGCAGTACTTC

V: TRBV29-1
size: NA
length: 11
J: TRBJ1-2
D: NA
CDR3: CSVDKDYGYTF
DNA: TGCAGCGTTGACAAGGACTATGGCTACACCTTC

V: TRBV12-3/TRBV12-4
size: NA
length: 12
J: TRBJ1-5
D: NA
CDR3: CASSFGGQPQHF
DNA: TGTGCCAGCAGTTTCGGGGGGCAGCCCCAGCATTTT

V: TRBV30
size: NA
length: 12
J: TRBJ1-1
D: NA
CDR3: CAWNRPLTEAFF
DNA: TGTGCCTGGAACAGGCCTCTCACTGAAGCTTTCTTT

V: TRBV5-4
size: NA
length: 14
J: TRBJ1-2
D: NA
CDR3: CASSLEGPNYGYTF
DNA: TGTGCCAGCAGCTTGGAGGGGCCTAACTATGGCTACACCTTC

V: TRBV19
size: NA
length: 16
J: TRBJ2-3
D: TRBD2
CDR3: CASSMPLAGGPRTQYF
DNA: TGTGCCAGTAGTATGCCCCTTGCGGGGGGCCCCAGGACGCAGTATTTT

V: TRBV5-1
size: NA
length: 18
J: TRBJ1-1
D: NA
CDR3: CASSQHLNNLGLNTEAFF
DNA: TGCGCCAGCAGCCAACACCTTAATAATTTGGGCCTGAACACTGAAGCTTTCTTT

V: TRBV4-1
size: NA
length: 17
J: TRBJ1-5
D: NA
CDR3: CASSQELDRQGNQPQHF
DNA: TGCGCCAGCAGCCAAGAGTTGGACAGACAGGGCAATCAGCCCCAGCATTTT

V: TRBV18
size: once
length: 15
J: TRBJ2-3
D: TRBD2
CDR3: CASSPGAGVTDTQYF
DNA: TGTGCCAGCTCACCTGGAGCGGGGGTCACAGATACGCAGTATTTT

V: TRBV5-1
size: NA
length: 14
J: TRBJ2-3
D: NA
CDR3: CASSLRQLADTQYF
DNA: TGCGCCAGCAGCCTCCGACAGCTGGCAGATACGCAGTATTTT

V: TRBV7-9
size: NA
length: 14
J: TRBJ1-4
D: NA
CDR3: CASSLRGQEEKLFF
DNA: TGTGCCAGCAGCCTCCGTGGTCAAGAGGAAAAACTGTTTTTT

V: TRBV7-6
size: NA
length: 14
J: TRBJ2-2
D: NA
CDR3: CASSFGTTTGELFF
DNA: TGTGCCAGCAGCTTTGGTACGACTACCGGGGAGCTGTTTTTT

V: TRBV10-1
size: NA
length: 16
J: TRBJ2-3
D: TRBD2
CDR3: CASSRERGPSTDTQYF
DNA: TGCGCCAGTTCCCGAGAGCGGGGGCCCAGCACAGATACGCAGTATTTT

V: TRBV7-9
size: NA
length: 13
J: TRBJ2-7
D: NA
CDR3: CASSRIADYEQYF
DNA: TGTGCCAGCAGCCGAATCGCAGACTACGAGCAGTACTTC

V: TRBV6-1
size: NA
length: 16
J: TRBJ1-2
D: NA
CDR3: CASSEETRHRAYGYTF
DNA: TGTGCCAGCAGTGAAGAAACGCGGCACAGGGCCTATGGCTACACCTTC

V: TRBV13
size: NA
length: 19
J: TRBJ1-6
D: NA
CDR3: CASSLGRATHRDYNSPLHF
DNA: TGTGCCAGCAGCTTAGGCAGGGCAACCCACAGGGACTATAATTCACCCCTCCACTTT

V: TRBV18
size: NA
length: 13
J: TRBJ1-1
D: NA
CDR3: CASSLTGDAEAFF
DNA: TGTGCCAGCTCACTCACGGGAGACGCTGAAGCTTTCTTT

V: TRBV3-1/TRBV3-2
size: NA
length: 12
J: TRBJ1-2
D: NA
CDR3: CASSQAGYGYTF
DNA: TGTGCCAGCAGCCAAGCCGGATATGGCTACACCTTC

V: TRBV7-8
size: NA
length: 15
J: TRBJ1-1
D: NA
CDR3: CASSAPGTTNTEAFF
DNA: TGTGCCAGCAGCGCACCCGGGACAACCAACACTGAAGCTTTCTTT

V: TRBV10-3
size: NA
length: 14
J: TRBJ1-2
D: NA
CDR3: CAISRFNQAAGYTF
DNA: TGTGCCATCAGTCGTTTTAACCAAGCTGCTGGCTACACCTTC

V: TRBV28
size: NA
length: 13
J: TRBJ1-1
D: NA
CDR3: CATQGPGDTQAFF
DNA: TGTGCCACCCAGGGGCCCGGGGACACACAAGCTTTCTTT

V: TRBV28
size: NA
length: 13
J: TRBJ2-7
D: NA
CDR3: CASSEPGSYEQYF
DNA: TGTGCCAGCAGTGAACCTGGCAGCTACGAGCAGTACTTC

V: TRBV3-1/TRBV3-2
size: NA
length: 15
J: TRBJ1-1
D: NA
CDR3: CASSQGGLANTEAFF
DNA: TGTGCCAGCAGCCAAGGAGGGTTAGCCAACACTGAAGCTTTCTTT

V: TRBV2
size: NA
length: 16
J: TRBJ2-3
D: NA
CDR3: CASSVRRGRVTDTQYF
DNA: TGTGCCAGCAGTGTGAGGCGGGGAAGGGTCACAGATACGCAGTATTTT

V: TRBV7-9
size: NA
length: 15
J: TRBJ1-2
D: NA
CDR3: CASSLPKGPNDGYTF
DNA: TGTGCCAGCAGCCTCCCTAAGGGGCCAAACGATGGCTACACCTTC

V: TRBV14
size: NA
length: 14
J: TRBJ2-7
D: TRBD1
CDR3: CASSLWTGGYEQYF
DNA: TGTGCCAGCAGCCTATGGACAGGGGGCTACGAGCAGTACTTC

V: TRBV5-1
size: NA
length: 15
J: TRBJ2-7
D: NA
CDR3: CASSPAGQVLYEQYF
DNA: TGCGCCAGCAGTCCAGCAGGGCAGGTCCTCTACGAGCAGTACTTC

V: TRBV12-5
size: NA
length: 13
J: TRBJ2-1
D: NA
CDR3: CASGLGREWEQFF
DNA: TGTGCTAGTGGTTTGGGCCGTGAGTGGGAGCAGTTCTTC

V: TRBV3-1/TRBV3-2
size: NA
length: 18
J: TRBJ2-1
D: NA
CDR3: CASSQDLVREGLYNEQFF
DNA: TGTGCCAGCAGCCAAGATCTTGTTAGGGAAGGACTATACAATGAGCAGTTCTTC

V: TRBV5-1
size: once
length: 13
J: TRBJ1-6
D: NA
CDR3: CASSFVRDAPLHF
DNA: TGCGCCAGCAGCTTCGTCAGGGACGCACCCCTCCACTTT

V: TRBV6-6
size: NA
length: 11
J: TRBJ2-7
D: NA
CDR3: CASSIGYEQYF
DNA: TGTGCCAGCAGCATAGGGTACGAGCAGTACTTC